Sequencing of this T cell receptor beta chain was carried out in a study of cytomegalovirus exposure and HLA in healthy donors. Per germline, CDR1 SEHNR and CDR2 FQNEAQ (reference sequence). J was trimmed by 6 bases and V by 10 bases; bases with no gene match: 13. The CDR3 extends over 14 amino acids. Primers for the PCR totalled 60 Vbeta and 13 Jbeta. Libraries were prepared by immunoSEQ multiplex PCR; TCRdb keeps only in-frame clonotypes and omits some of them. The repertoire has about 150,000 clones, roughly 72% of them found once; the top ten carry 2.1%. A remark on this clone: Its antigen is not identified.

Regarding the study as a whole: Sequencing likely produced, as an artifact, a cluster of highly shared sequence variants.

The J gene is TRBJ2-7, the V gene TRBV7-9; 9 bases align to TRBD1. The clonotype was recovered from a man aged 25-45 years in good health and CMV-seronegative. Material: PBMCs. CDR3 loop: CAIFSGQGSLEQYF. CDR3 nucleotide sequence: TGTGCCATCTTTTCGGGACAGGGCTCTCTCGAGCAGTACTTC.